A single sample gave rise to the 9 T cell receptor beta chains below, sequenced in a study of breast tumors, draining lymph nodes, adjacent tissues. TCRdb processed the multiplex PCR reads anew with MiXCR; each CDR3 protein has one entry. Of more than 20,000 distinct CDR3 sequences detected, around 50% appear once; the ten largest clones hold 13% to 15%. Material for sequencing was breast tumor tissue. The receptor source for this set is a female donor with breast cancer. Some clones in this sample may be carry-over from other donors' samples.

Relative to its sample, this clonotype is medium-sized (0.01 to 0.1%). V and J are TRBV7-6 and TRBJ1-3; D not certain. Germline values: CDR1 SGHVS, CDR2 FNYEAQ. Trimming took 2 bases from V and 3 from J, leaving 11 bases between them. The CDR3 is 15 residues long. The CDR3 DNA reads TGTGCCAGCAGCTTAAAGGAGGAAGGTGGAAACACCATATATTTT. Amino acid sequence: CASSLKEEGGNTIYF.

The genes are TRBV6-1 and TRBJ2-2, with 12 bases that match TRBD2. The germline CDR1 and CDR2 sequences are MNHNS and SASEGT. V shed 9 bases and J 5 bases; nucleotides not matched to a gene: 4. The CDR3 sequence is 14 residues long. This chain's CDR3 is CARRLAGETGELFF. The CDR3 DNA sequence: TGTGCCAGAAGACTAGCGGGAGAAACCGGGGAGCTGTTTTTT.

Concerning this clonotype itself: One end of the junction fails to match germline, which may point to a read error. This chain links TRBV19 with TRBJ1-6, with unresolved D. CDR1 is LNHDA and CDR2 is SQIVND in the germline V gene (reference sequence). CDR3 length: 12 amino acids. CDR3 DNA: TGTGCCAGTGGTATCGCGAATTCACCCCTCCACTTT. This encodes CASGIANSPLHF.

V usage is TRBV7-6 and J usage is TRBJ1-3; D perhaps matches TRBD1 (5 bases). V lost 5 bases and J lost 0, with 14 bases in between. This CDR3 comprises 16 residues. Germline V gene sequence: CDR1 SGHVS, CDR2 FNYEAQ. CDR3 in amino acids: CASSKVQGDSGNTIYF. CDR3 DNA: TGTGCCAGCAGCAAAGTCCAGGGTGACTCTGGAAACACCATATATTTT.

The chain joins TRBV5-5 to TRBJ2-7; a weak D match, TRBD2 (5 bases). This CDR3 has 13 residues. Germline V lookup: CDR1 SGHKS, CDR2 YYEKEE (reference sequence). V gave up 1 base and J gave up 2 bases, with 7 bases separating them. CDR3 coding DNA: TGTGCCAGCAGCTTGCGGGATACCTACGAGCAGTACTTC. Translation gives CASSLRDTYEQYF. Full variable domain (remainder filled in from reference TRBV5-5 and TRBJ2-7): DAGVTQSPTHLIKTRGQQVTLRCSPISGHKSVSWYQQVLGQGPQFIFQYYEKEERGRGNFPDRFSARQFPNYSSELNVNALLLGDSALYLCASSLRDTYEQYFGPGTRLTVT.

The rearrangement joins TRBV20-1 to TRBJ2-7, with 10 bases aligning to TRBD2. Unmatched junction bases numbered 5, after V lost 3 bases and J lost 0 bases. In germline, CDR1 is DFQATT, CDR2 SNEGSKA (reference sequence). This CDR3 is 15 amino acids long. The CDR3 region has the DNA TGCAGTGCTAGTGTCCTAGCGGGGGCCTCCTACGAGCAGTACTTC. The encoded protein is CSASVLAGASYEQYF.

This chain joins TRBV11-1 and TRBJ1-4; D not resolved. V gave up 5 bases and J gave up 8 bases, with 15 bases separating them. CDR1 SGHAT and CDR2 FQDESV come from the germline V gene (reference sequence). This CDR3 spans 14 amino acids. For the CDR3, the DNA is TGTGCCAGCAGCCCAGCCTCCGGAGGGGAAAAACTGTTTTTT. This codes for CASSPASGGEKLFF.

The rearrangement joins TRBV20-1 to TRBJ2-7; tentatively, D is TRBD1 (5 bases). The DNA end is a closer match to TRBJ2-5, so the J assignment may be wrong. The CDR3 consists of 12 residues. The V gene's germline CDR1 is DFQATT and CDR2 SNEGSKA (reference sequence). The CDR3 DNA follows: TGCAGTGCAAGGACATACGGGGAGACCCAGTACTTC. Translating it yields CSARTYGETQYF.

Ten or more counts support this clonotype. A much larger clonotype is one base distant, so this may be a read error. The chain couples TRBV6-2 or TRBV6-3 to TRBJ2-3, with a weak D call TRBD2 (6 bases). Per the germline V gene, CDR1 is MNHEY and CDR2 is SVGEGT. This CDR3 comprises 17 residues. The V gene lost 5 bases and the J gene lost 2 bases, with 20 bases spanning the gap. The CDR3 here is CASSHRRDRVYTDTQYF. The CDR3 coding sequence is TGTGCCAGCAGTCACAGGCGGGACCGTGTCTACACAGATACGCAGTATTTT.